This TCR beta chain was retrieved from a study of cytomegalovirus exposure and HLA in healthy donors. Findings of the study overall: Most TCR sequences proved rare, with some public TCRs found in many donors. The study flagged some 170 TCR beta chains as cytomegalovirus-associated.

Primers: 60 Vbeta forward and 13 Jbeta reverse. The data were produced by immunoSEQ multiplex PCR, yet TCRdb's version contains in-frame clones alone and is incomplete. Of about 180,000 clones listed, about 69% are singletons. From germline, CDR1 is MGHRA and CDR2 YSYEKL. V trimming: 1 base; J trimming: 5 bases; junction bases outside the gene matches: 3. The CDR3 extends over 15 amino acids. As regards this clone: Its antigen remains unknown.

The receptor was isolated from a male donor in good health and CMV-seronegative. The J gene is TRBJ2-2, the V gene TRBV4-1; 8 bases line up with TRBD2. The specimen was PBMCs. The CDR3 region has the DNA TGCGCCAGCAGCCAAGTCGGGGGGGGGACCGGGGAGCTGTTTTTT. Translated: CASSQVGGGTGELFF.